This record concerns one TCR beta chain sequence. This sample was taken from a study of blood T cell repertoires in COVID-19. Study information: COVID-19 samples collected from the United States, Italy and Spain covered acute and convalescent phases. PBMCs, B-cell-depleted T cells, or T cells were the source of the cDNA or gDNA that made up the material.

Measured with immunoSEQ multiplex PCR; TCRdb has only the in-frame clones, and not every one. This sample has 150,000 to 200,000 clones, with approximately 80% found just once. The CDR3 totals 14 residues. Trimming removed 6 bases from V and 6 bases from J; junction bases left unmatched: 7. Germline lookup yields CDR1 MNHEY and CDR2 SVGAGI. Sequencing was done on a sample of PBMCs or T cells enriched from blood (not recorded which). The TCR comes from a man aged 50 to 59 who had recovered from COVID-19. The chain combines TRBV6-5 with TRBJ2-1; TRBD2 matches 8 bases. The chain's CDR3 is CASSKTGLVNEQFF. CDR3 in DNA: TGTGCCAGCAGCAAAACGGGACTAGTCAATGAGCAGTTCTTC.